This TCR beta chain was captured in a study of T-cell memory formation after mild COVID-19. The 5'RACE method, run with constant-segment primers, produced TCR alpha and TCR beta cDNA libraries (carrying sample barcodes and UMIs). TCRdb itself ran the 5' RACE reads through MiXCR, one entry per CDR3 protein. The sample yields around 340,000 distinct CDR3 sequences, around 21% seen once. This clonotype was recorded at least ten times. This TCR was sampled from an adult woman who had mild COVID-19 (a few samples of this study predate the infection). Cell type and time point are not known. Specimen: PBMCs or a T cell subset sorted from them (not recorded which).

The CDR3 spells CASSPRLTARGSGNTIYF. The CDR3 nucleotides are TGTGCCAGCAGCCCACGCTTAACCGCCAGGGGCTCTGGAAACACCATATATTTT. This chain joins TRBV4-2 and TRBJ1-3; D possibly corresponds to TRBD1 (6 bases). The CDR3 runs to 18 residues. Germline V lookup: CDR1 LGHNA, CDR2 YNFKEQ. Trimming shortened V by 4 bases and J by 0 bases, and 19 bases separated the two germline ends.